A selection of T cell receptor beta chains follows, all from one sample in a study of blood T cell repertoires in COVID-19. Sequencing used immunoSEQ multiplex PCR; TCRdb keeps in-frame clones, though not all of them. The data show 140,000 or so clones, around 81% seen once. The specimen was peripheral blood. The receptor source for this set is a human donor in a cohort sampled during active COVID-19. The CDR3 runs from the conserved cysteine through the conserved F or W. The D gene is left open where the match is weak. Part of the rows lack a size; the others show once, few, many or a class for expanded clones.

V	J	length	D	size	CDR3	DNA
TRBV28	TRBJ1-2	14	TRBD1	-	CASSSTGGAGGYTF	TGTGCCAGCAGTTCGACAGGGGGCGCGGGGGGCTACACCTTC
TRBV6-6	TRBJ2-7	17	TRBD2	-	CASSRLAGGPRTYEQYF	TGTGCCAGCAGCCGACTAGCGGGAGGGCCGAGAACCTACGAGCAGTACTTC
TRBV9	TRBJ2-7	16	-	-	CASNYPGLLSSYEQYF	TGTGCCAGCAACTATCCGGGACTCCTGAGCTCCTACGAGCAGTACTTC
TRBV27	TRBJ2-5	16	TRBD2	-	CASIPTSGRRGETQYF	TGTGCCAGCATTCCTACTAGCGGCCGACGAGGAGAGACCCAGTACTTC
TRBV18	TRBJ1-2	13	-	-	CASSPDTYYGYTF	TGTGCCAGCTCACCCGACACTTACTATGGCTACACCTTC
TRBV11-2	TRBJ1-4	12	-	-	CASGNGGEKLFF	TGTGCCAGCGGAAATGGCGGTGAAAAACTGTTTTTT
TRBV7-9	TRBJ2-7	14	-	-	CASNSGLTPYEQYF	TGTGCCAGCAACTCAGGACTCACTCCCTACGAGCAGTACTTC
TRBV7-2	TRBJ2-1	16	TRBD1	-	CASSSRETGGYNEQFF	TGTGCCAGCAGCTCACGCGAGACAGGGGGCTACAATGAGCAGTTCTTC
TRBV11-2	TRBJ2-7	14	-	-	CASSLGQGIYEQYF	TGTGCCAGCAGCTTAGGGCAGGGGATTTACGAGCAGTACTTC
TRBV18	TRBJ2-5	13	-	-	CASSPGGKETQYF	TGTGCCAGCTCACCTGGAGGGAAGGAGACCCAGTACTTC
TRBV9	TRBJ2-5	17	-	-	CASSVGGGQGYQETQYF	TGTGCCAGCAGCGTAGGCGGGGGTCAGGGGTACCAAGAGACCCAGTACTTC
TRBV25-1	TRBJ2-3	15	TRBD2	-	CASSQSGERGDTQYF	TGTGCCAGCAGTCAAAGCGGGGAGCGGGGAGATACGCAGTATTTT
TRBV4-1	TRBJ1-6	17	-	-	CASSQEWASSFLSPLHF	TGCGCCAGCAGCCAAGAATGGGCCAGTTCCTTTTTATCACCCCTCCACTTT
TRBV14	TRBJ1-4	15	-	-	CASSQDYGNSEKLFF	TGTGCCAGCAGCCAAGATTACGGGAATAGTGAAAAACTGTTTTTT
TRBV19	TRBJ2-7	16	-	-	CASSIHSSDSAYEQYF	TGTGCCAGTAGTATACACTCCTCGGACTCAGCCTACGAGCAGTACTTC
TRBV28	TRBJ1-2	14	-	-	CASRIAGQNYGYTF	TGTGCCAGCAGGATAGCGGGACAAAACTATGGCTACACCTTC
TRBV19	TRBJ2-5	14	TRBD1	-	CASRRQGNQETQYF	TGTGCCAGTAGGAGACAGGGGAACCAAGAGACCCAGTACTTC
TRBV18	TRBJ2-7	13	TRBD1	-	CASSLGTDYEQYF	TGTGCCAGCTCACTCGGGACAGACTACGAGCAGTACTTC
TRBV6-5	TRBJ1-5	13	-	-	CASSLWRHQPQHF	TGTGCCAGCAGTTTATGGAGGCATCAGCCCCAGCATTTT
TRBV9	TRBJ2-7	14	TRBD2	-	CASSSGTSPYEQYF	TGTGCCAGCAGCTCCGGGACTAGTCCCTACGAGCAGTACTTC
TRBV10-2	TRBJ1-1	14	TRBD1	-	CASSAQGASTEAFF	TGCGCCAGCAGTGCTCAGGGGGCGAGCACTGAAGCTTTCTTT
TRBV7-9	TRBJ1-1	13	TRBD1	few	CASSGTGPTEAFF	TGTGCCAGCAGCGGGACAGGCCCCACTGAAGCTTTCTTT
TRBV21-1	TRBJ2-3	13	-	-	CASSNGPGDTQYF	TGTGCCAGCAGCAACGGCCCGGGAGATACGCAGTATTTT
TRBV28	TRBJ2-1	19	TRBD2	-	CASSPNPILAGVVDNEQFF	TGTGCCAGCAGTCCCAATCCCATATTGGCGGGAGTTGTCGACAATGAGCAGTTCTTC
TRBV6-6	TRBJ1-1	13	-	few	CASRQEGNTEAFF	TGTGCCAGCCGTCAGGAGGGAAACACTGAAGCTTTCTTT
TRBV23-1	TRBJ2-3	16	TRBD2	-	CASSQSPSGTSDTQYF	TGCGCCAGCAGTCAATCACCTAGCGGGACCTCAGATACGCAGTATTTT
TRBV4-3	TRBJ2-5	16	TRBD2	-	CASSQSWTSGRETQYF	TGCGCCAGCAGCCAATCCTGGACTAGCGGGAGAGAGACCCAGTACTTC
TRBV19	TRBJ2-7	14	-	-	CATPRRVKVYEQYF	TGTGCCACCCCCCGGAGGGTTAAGGTATACGAGCAGTACTTC
TRBV9	TRBJ1-6	15	TRBD1	-	CASSPPDRVNSPLHF	TGTGCCAGCAGCCCCCCGGACAGGGTTAATTCACCCCTCCACTTT
TRBV5-1	TRBJ1-3	13	-	-	CASSGNQGNTIYF	TGCGCCAGCAGCGGGAACCAGGGGAACACCATATATTTT
TRBV11-2	TRBJ1-2	15	TRBD1	-	CASSLTPGQGLGYTF	TGTGCCAGCAGCTTAACCCCGGGACAGGGTTTAGGCTACACCTTC
TRBV20-1	TRBJ1-1	11	-	-	CSADPGTKAFF	TGCAGTGCTGATCCCGGGACAAAAGCTTTCTTT
TRBV27	TRBJ2-1	14	-	-	CASHRGGSYNEQFF	TGTGCCAGCCATAGAGGGGGCTCCTACAATGAGCAGTTCTTC
TRBV11-2	TRBJ2-2	16	TRBD1	-	CASSFTGAANTGELFF	TGTGCCAGCAGCTTTACAGGGGCCGCGAACACCGGGGAGCTGTTTTTT
TRBV11-2	TRBJ2-5	13	-	-	CASSRERQETQYF	TGTGCCAGCAGCAGGGAGCGGCAAGAGACCCAGTACTTC
TRBV6-1	TRBJ1-6	16	-	-	CASSENRGSLSSPLHF	TGTGCCAGCAGTGAGAATAGGGGTTCTTTGAGTTCACCCCTCCACTTT
TRBV7-2	TRBJ2-1	15	TRBD2	-	CASSQRSGLAGGLFF	TGTGCCAGCAGCCAGAGGAGTGGGCTAGCGGGAGGGTTGTTCTTC
TRBV21-1	TRBJ2-3	17	-	-	CASSTNSGRAFVDTQYF	TGTGCCAGCAGCACTAATAGCGGGAGGGCCTTCGTAGATACGCAGTATTTT
TRBV9	TRBJ2-2	16	-	-	CASSVVGGEVAGELFF	TGTGCCAGCAGCGTAGTGGGCGGGGAGGTGGCCGGGGAGCTGTTTTTT
TRBV7-9	TRBJ1-1	13	TRBD1	-	CASSSQGRTEAFF	TGTGCCAGCAGCTCACAGGGGAGGACTGAAGCTTTCTTT
TRBV24-1	TRBJ2-3	15	TRBD2	-	CATAGAGAGGDTQYF	TGTGCCACAGCTGGAGCGGGAGCGGGGGGAGATACGCAGTATTTT
TRBV27	TRBJ2-1	17	TRBD2	-	CASSFGVPGLAGDEQFF	TGTGCCAGCAGTTTTGGCGTACCGGGACTAGCGGGAGATGAGCAGTTCTTC
TRBV29-1	TRBJ1-2	14	TRBD1	-	CSVRDGQGTYGYTF	TGCAGCGTCCGGGACGGACAGGGAACCTATGGCTACACCTTC
TRBV11-2	TRBJ2-1	14	-	-	CASSLDPGWYEQFF	TGTGCCAGCAGCTTAGATCCGGGTTGGTATGAGCAGTTCTTC
TRBV28	TRBJ2-7	14	-	-	CASSLTAGSVEQYF	TGTGCCAGCAGTTTGACGGCGGGATCGGTCGAGCAGTACTTC
TRBV11-3	TRBJ1-3	17	-	-	CASSLSGQLSSGNTIYF	TGTGCCAGCAGCTTATCGGGACAACTCTCTTCTGGAAACACCATATATTTT
TRBV6-5	TRBJ2-5	16	TRBD2	-	CASSYGTSGGQETQYF	TGTGCCAGCAGTTACGGGACTAGCGGTGGCCAAGAGACCCAGTACTTC
TRBV29-1	TRBJ2-7	12	-	-	CSVDAGFDEQYF	TGCAGCGTTGACGCGGGATTCGACGAGCAGTACTTC
TRBV4-2	TRBJ2-7	15	TRBD2	many	CASSQAAGVGYEQYF	TGTGCCAGCAGCCAAGCGGCGGGAGTGGGCTACGAGCAGTACTTC